This T cell receptor (beta chain) was captured by sequencing in a study of blood T cell repertoires in COVID-19. Study at large: Samples taken during acute and convalescent COVID-19 were collected in the United States, Italy and Spain.

Unmatched junction bases numbered 4, after V lost 4 bases and J lost 4 bases. The germline CDR1 and CDR2 sequences are SQVTM and ANQGSEA. This CDR3 comprises 13 residues. The data were produced by immunoSEQ multiplex PCR, yet TCRdb's version contains in-frame clones alone and is incomplete. Of under 150,000 clones listed, approximately 84% were seen once; the top ten hold 13%. The specimen was peripheral blood. The clonotype originates from a human donor in a cohort sampled during active COVID-19. The rearrangement uses TRBV29-1 and TRBJ1-5, with 7 bases fitting TRBD1. This CDR3 reads CSVGQGGNQPQHF. The CDR3 DNA is TGCAGCGTTGGACAGGGTGGGAATCAGCCCCAGCATTTT.